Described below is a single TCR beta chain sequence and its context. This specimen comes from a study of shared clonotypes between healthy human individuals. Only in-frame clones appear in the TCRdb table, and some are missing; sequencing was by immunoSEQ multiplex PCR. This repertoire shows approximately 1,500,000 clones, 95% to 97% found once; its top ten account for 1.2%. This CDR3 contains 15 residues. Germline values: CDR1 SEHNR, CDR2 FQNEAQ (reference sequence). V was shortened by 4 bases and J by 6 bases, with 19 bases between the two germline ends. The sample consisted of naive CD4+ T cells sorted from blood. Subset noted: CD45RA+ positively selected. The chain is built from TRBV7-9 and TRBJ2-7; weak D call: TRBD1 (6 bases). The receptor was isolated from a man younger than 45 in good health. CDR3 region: CASSSSTGWRGEQYF. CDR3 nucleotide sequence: TGTGCCAGCAGCTCTTCGACAGGCTGGCGAGGCGAGCAGTACTTC. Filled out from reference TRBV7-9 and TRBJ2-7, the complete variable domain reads DTGVSQNPRHKITKRGQNVTFRCDPISEHNRLYWYRQTLGQGPEFLTYFQNEAQLEKSRLLSDRFSAERPKGSFSTLEIQRTEQGDSAMYLCASSSSTGWRGEQYFGPGTRLTVT.